The 28 T cell receptor beta chains below come from one sample, sequenced in a study of T cell responses to AZD1222 COVID-19 vaccine. Assay used: immunoSEQ multiplex PCR; TCRdb lists only in-frame clones, some missing. The repertoire holds fewer than 120,000 clones, with 85% to 95% as singletons. This specimen consisted of peripheral blood, obtained on day 0 of AZD1222 vaccination. The receptors originated from an adult in good health.

This chain connects TRBV7-9 to TRBJ2-3, with D maybe TRBD2 (6 bases). This CDR3 has 16 residues. Trimming stripped 2 bases from V and 1 base from J, with 13 bases between. CDR1 is SEHNR, CDR2 FQNEAQ, per germline (reference sequence). In nucleotides, the CDR3 is TGTGCCAGCAGCTTACCCCGAGGCGGGGGCACAGATACGCAGTATTTT. Translation: CASSLPRGGGTDTQYF.

The J gene is TRBJ1-2, the V gene TRBV11-3, with D uncertain. Germline-derived CDR1 and CDR2 are SGHNT and YENEEA. The CDR3 has 12 amino acids. Trimming took 1 base from V and 8 from J, leaving 8 bases between them. The CDR3 loop reads CASSLGGLGYTF. The CDR3 bases are TGTGCCAGCAGCTTAGGCGGATTGGGCTACACCTTC.

J is TRBJ1-5 and V is TRBV6-5; D uncertain. Germline loops: CDR1 MNHEY, CDR2 SVGAGI. This CDR3 comprises 13 residues. V lost 5 bases and J 2 bases, leaving 7 bases between the germline ends. This CDR3 is CASSISGNQPQHF. Written as DNA, the CDR3 is TGTGCCAGCAGTATCTCAGGCAATCAGCCCCAGCATTTT.

This rearrangement joins TRBV28 to TRBJ1-1; unclear D gene. V was pared by 10 bases and J by 0 bases, with 9 bases between. This CDR3 spans 12 amino acids. Germline V gives CDR1 MDHEN, CDR2 SYDVKM. CDR3 sequence reads: CATQWMNTEAFF. CDR3 bases: TGTGCCACCCAGTGGATGAACACTGAAGCTTTCTTT.

The chain is built from TRBV5-4 and TRBJ1-3; D gene uncertain. The CDR3 has 13 residues. Germline CDR1 is SGHNT and CDR2 is YYREEE (reference sequence). Trimming took off 0 bases at V and 2 bases at J, with 3 bases between the two ends. In DNA form, the CDR3 reads TGTGCCAGCAGCTTGGCCGCTGGAAACACCATATATTTT. This codes for CASSLAAGNTIYF.

V is TRBV5-1 and J is TRBJ1-1, with D hard to call. V lost 1 base to trimming and J lost 7 bases, with 8 bases between them. This CDR3 spans 12 amino acids. Per the germline V gene, CDR1 is SGHRS and CDR2 is YFSETQ. CDR3 sequence (DNA): TGCGCCAGCAGCTTGAGCGGACTTGAAGCTTTCTTT. Translation: CASSLSGLEAFF. The full variable domain, with the rest looked up from reference TRBV5-1 and TRBJ1-1, is KAGVTQTPRYLIKTRGQQVTLSCSPISGHRSVSWYQQTPGQGLQFLFEYFSETQRNKGNFPGRFSGRQFSNSRSEMNVSTLELGDSALYLCASSLSGLEAFFGQGTRLTVV.

V gene TRBV5-5 combines with J gene TRBJ2-3; D is unresolved. CDR1 is SGHKS and CDR2 is YYEKEE in the germline V gene (reference sequence). The CDR3 contains 14 residues. The V and J ends lost 4 bases and 0 bases respectively, with 9 bases between them. The DNA of the CDR3 is TGTGCCAGCAGCCCTCTCGGTAGCACAGATACGCAGTATTTT. This translates into CASSPLGSTDTQYF.

A single count supports this clone. The CDR3 DNA reads as TGCGCCAGCACCTCGTCCACGGAGCAGTACTTC. This sequence encodes CASTSSTEQYF. The chain combines TRBV5-1 with TRBJ2-7; the D is unclear. CDR1 is SGHRS, CDR2 YFSETQ, per germline. Between the trimmed V and J ends, which lost 6 bases and 7 bases, there was a span of 11 bases. This CDR3 is 11 amino acids long.

The chain links TRBV20-1 to TRBJ1-2; TRBD1 might be the D (6 bases). The germline CDR1 and CDR2 sequences are DFQATT and SNEGSKA (reference sequence). Trimming took off 3 bases at V and 6 bases at J, with 17 bases between the two ends. The length of the CDR3 is 14 residues. The CDR3 loop reads CSASAGVEVDGYTF. DNA for the CDR3: TGCAGTGCTAGTGCAGGGGTGGAGGTGGATGGCTACACCTTC.

The chain links TRBV30 to TRBJ1-6, with a possible D match to TRBD1 (5 bases). This CDR3 is 15 amino acids long. Germline loops: CDR1 GTSNPN, CDR2 SVGIG (reference sequence). V was cut by 2 bases and J by 4 bases, with 12 bases left in between. The CDR3 region has the DNA TGTGCCTGGAGTCTAAGGACACCTTATAATTCACCCCTCCACTTT. Translation gives CAWSLRTPYNSPLHF.

The V and J genes are TRBV5-8 and TRBJ1-1; no firm D call. Looked up from germline, CDR1 is SGHTS and CDR2 is YDEGEE. This CDR3 comprises 12 residues. V was shortened by 0 bases and J by 4 bases, with 4 bases between the two germline ends. CDR3 bases: TGTGCCAGCAGCTTGGTGGCCACTGAAGCTTTCTTT. Translation gives CASSLVATEAFF.

The chain couples TRBV5-1 to TRBJ1-1; perhaps TRBD1 as D (6 bases). Germline CDR1 reads SGHRS; CDR2 reads YFSETQ. The CDR3 loop spans 15 amino acids. V was pared by 0 bases and J by 5 bases, with 14 bases between. CDR3 bases: TGCGCCAGCAGCTTGGTTGTGGGGGCGGGAACTGAAGCTTTCTTT. Its translation is CASSLVVGAGTEAFF.

The chain carries TRBV28 and TRBJ2-7; the D is unclear. The CDR3 totals 11 residues. Germline values: CDR1 MDHEN, CDR2 SYDVKM. The germline V and J ends were trimmed by 1 base and 9 bases, with 7 bases remaining between them. In DNA, the CDR3 is TGTGCCAGCAGTTTATCTGGGCGGCAGTACTTC. Amino acids: CASSLSGRQYF.

The J gene is TRBJ1-6, the V gene TRBV7-2, with 9 positions matching TRBD1. Losses at the gene ends were 3 bases for V and 11 bases for J; bases not matched to a gene: 11. CDR3 length: 16 residues. Germline CDR1 reads SGHTA; CDR2 reads FQGNSA. CDR3 region: CASSLGQGGGKPPLHF. The DNA of the CDR3 is TGTGCCAGCAGCTTGGGACAGGGAGGGGGAAAGCCACCCCTCCACTTT.

This chain joins TRBV27 and TRBJ2-7; D perhaps matches TRBD1 (5 bases). Looked up from germline, CDR1 is MNHEY and CDR2 is SMNVEV (reference sequence). V lost 5 bases to trimming and J lost 1 base, with 15 bases between them. The CDR3 covers 15 residues. This chain's CDR3 is CASSPRQIASYEQYF. CDR3 sequence (DNA): TGTGCCAGCAGTCCACGACAGATCGCTTCCTACGAGCAGTACTTC.

V usage is TRBV9 and J usage is TRBJ2-3; 9 bases map to TRBD1. Per germline, CDR1 SGDLS and CDR2 YYNGEE. This CDR3 is 16 amino acids long. V lost 4 bases, J lost 0 bases, and 6 bases stayed unmatched. CDR3 amino acids: CASSPRTGDSTDTQYF. The CDR3 DNA sequence: TGTGCCAGCAGCCCCCGGACAGGGGATAGCACAGATACGCAGTATTTT.

This sequence joins TRBV7-8 and TRBJ2-2; 7 nucleotides align to TRBD1. This CDR3 spans 16 amino acids. The V segment lost 5 bases and the J segment 5 bases; nucleotides outside the gene matches: 11. Germline V gene sequence: CDR1 SGHVS, CDR2 FQNEAQ. The CDR3 DNA reads TGTGCCAGCAGCCGAGGGACAGTCGGTGGGACCGGGGAGCTGTTTTTT. Amino acid sequence: CASSRGTVGGTGELFF.

J is TRBJ2-2 and V is TRBV4-1; 7 bases fit TRBD2. Germline-derived CDR1 and CDR2 are MGHRA and YSYEKL. The CDR3 sequence is 16 residues long. Trimming at V came to 0 bases and at J to 4 bases, leaving 5 bases not matched to a gene. The CDR3 region has the DNA TGCGCCAGCAGCCAAGAAGTGGGGGGGTTCACCGGGGAGCTGTTTTTT. Translating it yields CASSQEVGGFTGELFF.

The V call is TRBV5-1, the J call TRBJ2-7; TRBD1 agrees at 7 bases. The trim removed 7 bases at V and 2 bases at J, leaving 3 bases unmatched. This CDR3 is built from 12 residues. Germline V gene sequence: CDR1 SGHRS, CDR2 YFSETQ. The CDR3 nucleotides are TGCGCCAGCCGGGGACAGACCTACGAGCAGTACTTC. Protein: CASRGQTYEQYF.

This chain joins TRBV9 and TRBJ1-1; D perhaps matches TRBD1 (6 bases). The V end was cut by 3 bases, the J end by 0 bases, with 21 bases between. Germline values: CDR1 SGDLS, CDR2 YYNGEE. The CDR3 loop spans 18 amino acids. Written as DNA, the CDR3 is TGTGCCAGCAGCGCCGAACCGGGACACCGATTGATGAACACTGAAGCTTTCTTT. This sequence encodes CASSAEPGHRLMNTEAFF.

The rearrangement joins TRBV19 to TRBJ2-6; no definite D call. There are 16 residues in the CDR3. Per the germline V gene, CDR1 is LNHDA and CDR2 is SQIVND (reference sequence). V dropped 1 base and J dropped 0 bases, with 7 bases sitting between them. The CDR3 sequence: CASSIVPGSGANVLTF. Here the CDR3 DNA reads TGTGCCAGTAGTATAGTACCGGGCTCTGGGGCCAACGTCCTGACTTTC.

This chain connects TRBV9 to TRBJ1-3; D may be TRBD1 (6 bases). The CDR3 extends over 14 amino acids. Germline V lookup: CDR1 SGDLS, CDR2 YYNGEE. The V end was cut by 7 bases, the J end by 4 bases, with 15 bases between. CDR3 in amino acids: CASDGGDIGNTIYF. CDR3 sequence (DNA): TGTGCCAGCGATGGTGGGGACATCGGAAACACCATATATTTT.

The rearrangement uses TRBV27 and TRBJ1-1; D gene ambiguous. This CDR3 has 17 residues. Germline V gives CDR1 MNHEY, CDR2 SMNVEV (reference sequence). The V gene lost 1 base and the J gene lost 5 bases, with 20 bases spanning the gap. CDR3 in amino acids: CASSLLPGRDRRTEAFF. CDR3 in DNA: TGTGCCAGCAGTTTATTGCCCGGAAGAGATCGCCGAACTGAAGCTTTCTTT.

V is TRBV7-2 and J is TRBJ1-5; tentatively, D is TRBD1 (5 bases). The CDR3 has 16 residues. The germline gives CDR1 SGHTA, CDR2 FQGNSA. With 2 bases removed from V and 4 bases from J, the gap between germline ends came to 15 bases. DNA of the CDR3: TGTGCCAGCAGCTTATATTTGGGGCATGGAAATCAGCCCCAGCATTTT. This translates into CASSLYLGHGNQPQHF.

The V gene is TRBV19, the J gene TRBJ2-1; 8 bases match TRBD2. The CDR3 runs to 15 residues. CDR1 is LNHDA, CDR2 SQIVND, per germline (reference sequence). Trimming at V came to 6 bases and at J to 4 bases, leaving 8 bases not matched to a gene. CDR3 sequence (DNA): TGTGCCAGTAGCCCTCCGGCGGGGGGATACAATGAGCAGTTCTTC. Protein product: CASSPPAGGYNEQFF.

The V gene is TRBV5-1, the J gene TRBJ1-4; maybe TRBD1 (5 bases). Germline lookup yields CDR1 SGHRS and CDR2 YFSETQ. Trimming left V 5 bases short and J 1 base short, with 12 bases between. This CDR3 comprises 15 residues. CDR3 DNA: TGCGCCAGCAGAACTACCGGGGGAACTAATGAAAAACTGTTTTTT. Its protein product is CASRTTGGTNEKLFF.

This sequence joins TRBV27 and TRBJ1-6; unclear D gene. There are 16 residues in the CDR3. Trimming left V 5 bases short and J 2 bases short, with 13 bases between. Germline V CDR1 and CDR2: MNHEY, SMNVEV (reference sequence). The CDR3 reads CASSPPTGTYNSPLHF. Written as DNA, the CDR3 is TGTGCCAGCAGTCCACCCACCGGGACCTATAATTCACCCCTCCACTTT.

This clone showed up just once. The chain combines TRBV7-2 with TRBJ2-7, with 7 bases aligning to TRBD1. Germline V gene lookup returns CDR1 SGHTA and CDR2 FQGNSA. The length of the CDR3 is 15 residues. With 4 bases clipped from V and 2 bases from J, the junction kept 8 bases outside the gene matches. CDR3 DNA: TGTGCCAGCAGCTGGCTGACAGGGAAAACCTACGAGCAGTACTTC. Translating it yields CASSWLTGKTYEQYF.